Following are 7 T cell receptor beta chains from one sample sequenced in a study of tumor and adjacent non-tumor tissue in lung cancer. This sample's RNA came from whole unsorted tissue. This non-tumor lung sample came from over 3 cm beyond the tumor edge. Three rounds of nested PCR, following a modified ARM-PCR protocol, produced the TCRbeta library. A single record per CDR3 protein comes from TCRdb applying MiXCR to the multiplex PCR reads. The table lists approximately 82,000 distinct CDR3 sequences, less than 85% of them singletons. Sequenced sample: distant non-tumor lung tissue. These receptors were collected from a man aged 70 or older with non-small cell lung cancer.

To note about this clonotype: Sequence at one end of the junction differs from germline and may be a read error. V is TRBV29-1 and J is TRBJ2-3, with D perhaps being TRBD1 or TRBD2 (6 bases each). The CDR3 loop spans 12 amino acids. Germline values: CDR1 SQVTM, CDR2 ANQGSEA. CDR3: CSMRGATYTQYF. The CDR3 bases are TGCAGCATGAGGGGGGCCACATATACGCAGTATTTT.

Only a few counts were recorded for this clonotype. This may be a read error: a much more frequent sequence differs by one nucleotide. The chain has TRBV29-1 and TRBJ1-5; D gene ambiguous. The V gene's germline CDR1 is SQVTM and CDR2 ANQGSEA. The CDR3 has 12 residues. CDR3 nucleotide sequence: TGCAGCGTTGGAGGGTTAGGTCAGCCCCAGCGTTTT. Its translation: CSVGGLGQPQRF.

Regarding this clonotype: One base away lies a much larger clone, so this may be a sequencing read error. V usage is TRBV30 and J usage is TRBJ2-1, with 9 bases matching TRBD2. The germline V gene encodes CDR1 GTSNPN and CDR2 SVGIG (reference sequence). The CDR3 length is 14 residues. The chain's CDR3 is CALARLAGNNEQIF. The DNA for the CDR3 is TGTGCCTTGGCTAGGCTAGCGGGAAACAATGAGCAGATCTTC. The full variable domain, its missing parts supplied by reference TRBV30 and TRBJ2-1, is SQTIHQWPATLVQPVGSPLSLECTVEGTSNPNLYWYRQAAGRGLQLLFYSVGIGQISSEVPQNLSASRPQDRQFILSSKKLLLSDSGFYLCALARLAGNNEQIFGPGTRLTVL.

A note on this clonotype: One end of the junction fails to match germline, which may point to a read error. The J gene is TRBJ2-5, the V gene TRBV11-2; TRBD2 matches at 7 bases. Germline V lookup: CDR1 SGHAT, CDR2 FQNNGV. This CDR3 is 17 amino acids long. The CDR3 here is CASSLALSGGTQETQYF. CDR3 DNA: TGTGCCAGCAGCTTAGCGTTATCGGGGGGTACCCAAGAGACCCAATACTTC.

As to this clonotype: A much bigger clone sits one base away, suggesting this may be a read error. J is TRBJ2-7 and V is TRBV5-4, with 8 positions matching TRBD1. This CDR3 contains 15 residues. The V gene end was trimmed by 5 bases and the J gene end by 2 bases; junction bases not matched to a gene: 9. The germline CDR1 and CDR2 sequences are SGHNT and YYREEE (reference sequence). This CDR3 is CASRLGGQVTYEQYF. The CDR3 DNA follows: TGTGCCAGCAGGCTGGGGGGACAGGTCACCTACGAGCAGTACTTC.

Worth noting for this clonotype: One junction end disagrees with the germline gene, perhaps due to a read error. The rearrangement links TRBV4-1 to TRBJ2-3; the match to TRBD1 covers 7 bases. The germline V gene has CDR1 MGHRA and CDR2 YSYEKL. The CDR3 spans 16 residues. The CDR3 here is CVSSKGARGFVDTQYF. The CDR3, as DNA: TGCGTCAGCAGCAAAGGAGCCAGGGGGTTCGTGGATACTCAGTATTTT.

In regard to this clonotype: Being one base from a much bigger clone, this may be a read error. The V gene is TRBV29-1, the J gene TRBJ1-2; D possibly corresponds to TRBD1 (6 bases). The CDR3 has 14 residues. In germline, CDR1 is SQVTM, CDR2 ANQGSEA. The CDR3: CTVTPPRGARGYTF. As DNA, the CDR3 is TGCACCGTTACTCCTCCCCGGGGGGCGCGTGGCTACACCTTC.